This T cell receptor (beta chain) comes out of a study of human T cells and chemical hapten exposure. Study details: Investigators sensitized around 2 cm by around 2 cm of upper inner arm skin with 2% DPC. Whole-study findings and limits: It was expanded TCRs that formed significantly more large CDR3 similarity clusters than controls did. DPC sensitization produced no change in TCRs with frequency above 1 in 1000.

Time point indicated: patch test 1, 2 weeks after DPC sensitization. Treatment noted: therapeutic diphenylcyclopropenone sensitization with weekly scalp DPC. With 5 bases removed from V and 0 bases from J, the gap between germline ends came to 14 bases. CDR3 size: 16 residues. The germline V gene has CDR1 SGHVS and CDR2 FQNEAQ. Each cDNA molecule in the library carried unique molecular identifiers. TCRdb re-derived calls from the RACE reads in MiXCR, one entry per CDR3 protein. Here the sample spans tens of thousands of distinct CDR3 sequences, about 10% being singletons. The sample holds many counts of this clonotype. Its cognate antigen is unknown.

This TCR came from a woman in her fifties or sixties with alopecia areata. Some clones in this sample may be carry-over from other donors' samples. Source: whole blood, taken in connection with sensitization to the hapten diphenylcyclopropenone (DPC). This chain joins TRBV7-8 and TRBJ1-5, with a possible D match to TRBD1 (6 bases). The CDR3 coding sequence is TGTGCCAGCAGCACCACTCAGGGGTATAGCAATCAGCCCCAGCATTTT. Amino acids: CASSTTQGYSNQPQHF.